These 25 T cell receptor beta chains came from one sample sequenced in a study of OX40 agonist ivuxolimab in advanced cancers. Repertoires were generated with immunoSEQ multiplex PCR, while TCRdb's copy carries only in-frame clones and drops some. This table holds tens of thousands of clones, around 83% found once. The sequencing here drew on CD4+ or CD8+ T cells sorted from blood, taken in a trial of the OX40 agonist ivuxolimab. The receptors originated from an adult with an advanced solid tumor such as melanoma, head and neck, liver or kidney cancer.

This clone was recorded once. CDR3 coding DNA: TGTGCCAGTAGTATAACCGACTTTGGCTCCTACAATGAGCAGTTCTTC. Residues: CASSITDFGSYNEQFF. This rearrangement joins TRBV19 to TRBJ2-1, with D uncertain. Trimming pared 2 bases from V and 0 bases from J, leaving 11 bases between. In germline, CDR1 is LNHDA, CDR2 SQIVND (reference sequence). This CDR3 has 16 amino acids.

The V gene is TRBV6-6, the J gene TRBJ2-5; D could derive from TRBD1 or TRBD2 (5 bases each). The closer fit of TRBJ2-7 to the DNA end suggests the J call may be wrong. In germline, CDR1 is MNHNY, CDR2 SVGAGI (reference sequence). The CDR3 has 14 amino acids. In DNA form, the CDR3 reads TGTGCCAGCCGACGAGGGGAGATCTCCTACGAGCAGTACTTC. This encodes CASRRGEISYEQYF.

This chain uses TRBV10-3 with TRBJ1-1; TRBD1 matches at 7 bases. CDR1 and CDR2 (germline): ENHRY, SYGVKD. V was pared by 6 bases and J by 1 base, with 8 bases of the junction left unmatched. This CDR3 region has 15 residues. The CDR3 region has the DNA TGTGCCATCAGCGAACAGGGGATGGGGAACACTGAAGCTTTCTTT. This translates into CAISEQGMGNTEAFF.

CDR3 sequence (DNA): TGTGCCAGCAGCCTCATTGGCGGGAACTACGAGCAGTACTTC. Translating gives CASSLIGGNYEQYF. The rearrangement joins TRBV14 to TRBJ2-7; the D gene is possibly TRBD2 (6 bases). V lost 4 bases and J lost 3, with 13 bases in between. The CDR3 has 14 residues. Looked up from germline, CDR1 is SGHDN and CDR2 is FVKESK.

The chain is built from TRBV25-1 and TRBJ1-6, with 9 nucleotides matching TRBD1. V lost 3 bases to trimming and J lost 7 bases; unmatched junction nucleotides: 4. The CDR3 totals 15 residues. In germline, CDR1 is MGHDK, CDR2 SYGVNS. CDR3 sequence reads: CASSDWDRVNSPLHF. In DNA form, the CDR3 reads TGTGCCAGCAGTGATTGGGACAGGGTGAATTCACCCCTCCACTTT.

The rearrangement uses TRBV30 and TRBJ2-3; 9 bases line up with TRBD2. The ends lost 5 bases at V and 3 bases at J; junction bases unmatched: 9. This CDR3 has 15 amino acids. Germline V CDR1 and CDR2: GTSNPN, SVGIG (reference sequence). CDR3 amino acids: CAWSRGGRGTDTQYF. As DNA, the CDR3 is TGTGCCTGGTCGAGGGGCGGGAGGGGAACAGATACGCAGTATTTT.

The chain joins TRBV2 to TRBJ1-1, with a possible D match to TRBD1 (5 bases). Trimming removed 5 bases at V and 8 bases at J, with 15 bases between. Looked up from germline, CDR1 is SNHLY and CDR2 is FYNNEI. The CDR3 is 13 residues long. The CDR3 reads CASSFVGRGEAFF. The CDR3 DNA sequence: TGTGCCAGCAGTTTTGTCGGGCGGGGGGAAGCTTTCTTT.

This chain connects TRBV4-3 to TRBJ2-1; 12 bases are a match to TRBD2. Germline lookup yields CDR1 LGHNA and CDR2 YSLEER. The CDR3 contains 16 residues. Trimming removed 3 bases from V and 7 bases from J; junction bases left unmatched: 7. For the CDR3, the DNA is TGCGCCAGCAGCCACTCTAGCGGGAGGGCCGGGAATGAGCAGTTCTTC. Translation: CASSHSSGRAGNEQFF.

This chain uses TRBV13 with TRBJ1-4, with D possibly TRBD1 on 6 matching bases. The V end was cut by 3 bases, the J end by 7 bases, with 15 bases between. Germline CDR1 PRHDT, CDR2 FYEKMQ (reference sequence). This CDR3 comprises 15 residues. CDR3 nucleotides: TGTGCCAGCAGCTTGATGGGGGGCCGAGGTGAAAAACTGTTTTTT. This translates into CASSLMGGRGEKLFF.

CDR3 protein: CASRGTSGGTDTQYF. DNA of the CDR3: TGTGCCAGCAGGGGGACTAGCGGGGGCACAGATACGCAGTATTTT. This chain links TRBV6-5 with TRBJ2-3; 13 positions match TRBD2. Looked up from germline, CDR1 is MNHEY and CDR2 is SVGAGI. The CDR3 runs to 15 residues. The J segment lost 1 base and the V segment lost 6 bases, leaving 1 base of the junction unmatched.

The CDR3 loop is CASSLGGGPEAFF. The CDR3 nucleotides read TGTGCCAGCAGCTTAGGGGGAGGGCCTGAAGCTTTCTTT. This rearrangement joins TRBV11-2 to TRBJ1-1; D uncertain. The CDR3 length is 13 residues. V was shortened by 1 base and J by 6 bases, with 9 bases between the two germline ends. In germline, CDR1 is SGHAT, CDR2 FQNNGV.

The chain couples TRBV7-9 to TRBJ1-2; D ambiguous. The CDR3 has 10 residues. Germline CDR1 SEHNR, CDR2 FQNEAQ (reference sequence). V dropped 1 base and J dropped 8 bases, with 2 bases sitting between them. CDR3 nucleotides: TGTGCCAGCAGCTTAGTGGGCTACACCTTC. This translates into CASSLVGYTF.

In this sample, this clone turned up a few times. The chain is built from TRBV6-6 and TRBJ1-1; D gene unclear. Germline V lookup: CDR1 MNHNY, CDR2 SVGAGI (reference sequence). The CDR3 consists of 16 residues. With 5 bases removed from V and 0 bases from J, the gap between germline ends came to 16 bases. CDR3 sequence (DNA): TGTGCCAGCAGTAAGGAGCCGGCGGGTCTGAACACTGAAGCTTTCTTT. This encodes CASSKEPAGLNTEAFF.

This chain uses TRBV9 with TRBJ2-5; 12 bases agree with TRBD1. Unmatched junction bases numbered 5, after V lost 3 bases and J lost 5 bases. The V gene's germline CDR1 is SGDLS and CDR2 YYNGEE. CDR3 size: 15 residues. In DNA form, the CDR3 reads TGTGCCAGCAGCGCCGGGACAGGGGGCTTGGAGACCCAGTACTTC. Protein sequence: CASSAGTGGLETQYF.

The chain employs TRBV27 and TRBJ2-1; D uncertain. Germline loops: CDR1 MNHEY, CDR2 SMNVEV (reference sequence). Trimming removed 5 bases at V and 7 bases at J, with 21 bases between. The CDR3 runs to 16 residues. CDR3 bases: TGTGCCAGCAGTCCAACCCCGGGCCAGATCCTAAATGAGCAGTTCTTC. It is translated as CASSPTPGQILNEQFF.

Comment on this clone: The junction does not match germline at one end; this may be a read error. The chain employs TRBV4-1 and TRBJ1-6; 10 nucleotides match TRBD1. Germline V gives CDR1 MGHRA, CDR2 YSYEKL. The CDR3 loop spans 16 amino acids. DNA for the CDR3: TGTGCCAGCAGCCAAGGGACAGGGGCGGATAATTCACCCCTCCACTTT. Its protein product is CASSQGTGADNSPLHF.

The CDR3: CASSSGQRTDTQYF. As DNA, the CDR3 is TGTGCCAGCAGCTCAGGACAGCGCACAGATACGCAGTATTTT. V is TRBV5-8 and J is TRBJ2-3; possible D gene TRBD1, 6 bases. The ends were cut back, 3 bases at V and 1 base at J, with 9 bases in the middle. Germline V CDR1 and CDR2: SGHTS, YDEGEE. CDR3 length equals 14 residues.

CDR3 DNA: TGTGCCAGCACCCTAATAGGAACCAGGAACTACGAGCAGTACTTC. It is translated as CASTLIGTRNYEQYF. The rearrangement links TRBV6-1 to TRBJ2-7; D gene uncertain. Per germline, CDR1 MNHNS and CDR2 SASEGT. V was pared by 7 bases and J by 3 bases, with 19 bases between. This CDR3 has 15 residues.

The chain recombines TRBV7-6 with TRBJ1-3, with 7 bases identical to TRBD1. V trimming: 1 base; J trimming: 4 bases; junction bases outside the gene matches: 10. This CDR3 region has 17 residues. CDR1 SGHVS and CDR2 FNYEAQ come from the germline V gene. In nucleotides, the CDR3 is TGTGCCAGCAGCTTAGGGGCAGACAGGGCCCCCGGAAACACCATATATTTT. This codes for CASSLGADRAPGNTIYF.

CDR3 nucleotide sequence: TGTGCCAGCAGTTACTCGGGCCAATCCGGGAGTGAAGCTTTCTTT. Translation: CASSYSGQSGSEAFF. The rearrangement links TRBV6-6 to TRBJ1-1, with unresolved D. The V and J ends lost 0 bases and 7 bases respectively, with 15 bases between them. The germline gives CDR1 MNHNY, CDR2 SVGAGI (reference sequence). CDR3 length equals 15 residues.

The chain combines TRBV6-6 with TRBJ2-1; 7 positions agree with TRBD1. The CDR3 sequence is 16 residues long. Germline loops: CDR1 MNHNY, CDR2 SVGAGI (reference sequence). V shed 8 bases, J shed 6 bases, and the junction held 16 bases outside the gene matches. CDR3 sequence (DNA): TGTGCCAGCTCCAAAGGGGCGGGTAGGGGGCCCAATGAGCAGTTCTTC. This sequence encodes CASSKGAGRGPNEQFF.

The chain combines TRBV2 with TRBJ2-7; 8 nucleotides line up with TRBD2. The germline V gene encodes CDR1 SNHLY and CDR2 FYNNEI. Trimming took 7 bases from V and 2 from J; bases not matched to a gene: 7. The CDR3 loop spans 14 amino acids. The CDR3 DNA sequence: TGTGCCAGCACCCCCACGGGGGGGCCCTACGAGCAGTACTTC. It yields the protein CASTPTGGPYEQYF.

As DNA, the CDR3 is TGTGCCAGCAGCCGTACTGATACAGATACGCAGTATTTT. Its translation: CASSRTDTDTQYF. The rearrangement uses TRBV7-9 and TRBJ2-3; D remains unclear. The CDR3 covers 13 residues. Germline V gives CDR1 SEHNR, CDR2 FQNEAQ (reference sequence). Trimming removed 5 bases from V and 3 bases from J, with 9 bases in between.

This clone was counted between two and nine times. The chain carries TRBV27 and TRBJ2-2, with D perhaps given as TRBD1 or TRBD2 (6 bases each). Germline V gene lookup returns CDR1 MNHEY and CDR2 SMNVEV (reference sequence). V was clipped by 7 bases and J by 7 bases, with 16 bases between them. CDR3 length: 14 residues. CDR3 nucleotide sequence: TGTGCCAGCAAAACATGGGGGCGGGACGGGGAGCTGTTTTTT. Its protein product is CASKTWGRDGELFF.

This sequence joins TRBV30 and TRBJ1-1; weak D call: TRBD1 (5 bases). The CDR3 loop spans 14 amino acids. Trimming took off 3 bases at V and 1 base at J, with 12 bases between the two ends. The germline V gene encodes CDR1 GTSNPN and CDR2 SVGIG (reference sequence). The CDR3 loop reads CAWSKGTGNTEAFF. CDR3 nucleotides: TGTGCCTGGAGCAAAGGGACGGGGAACACTGAAGCTTTCTTT. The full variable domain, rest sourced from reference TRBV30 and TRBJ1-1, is SQTIHQWPATLVQPVGSPLSLECTVEGTSNPNLYWYRQAAGRGLQLLFYSVGIGQISSEVPQNLSASRPQDRQFILSSKKLLLSDSGFYLCAWSKGTGNTEAFFGQGTRLTVV.